The rows below give T cell receptor beta chains drawn from one sample of a study of Ad26.COV2.S vaccination and SARS-CoV-2 variants. TCRdb's table, derived via immunoSEQ multiplex PCR, lists solely in-frame clones and lacks some. The sample carries 360,000 or so clones, around 87% recorded once. Sample: peripheral blood, taken in a trial of Ad26.COV2.S vaccine versus placebo. The receptors stem from a person aged 18-65 years who received the Ad26.COV2.S COVID-19 vaccine or a placebo. CDR3s include the opening cysteine and the closing phenylalanine or tryptophan. A D gene is named only where the DNA matches it firmly. A row's size may be missing; if present it is once, few, many or a size class.

V gene: TRBV19
D gene: NA
J gene: TRBJ1-5
clone size: NA
CDR3 DNA: TGTGCCAGTAGTATAGGACAGCAGACATATAGCAATCAGCCCCAGCATTTT
CDR3 protein: CASSIGQQTYSNQPQHF

V gene: TRBV30
D gene: TRBD1
J gene: TRBJ1-2
clone size: NA
CDR3 DNA: TGTGCCTGGAGTGTGACAGGGAGGGGCTACACCTTC
CDR3 protein: CAWSVTGRGYTF

V gene: TRBV4-2
D gene: NA
J gene: TRBJ2-5
clone size: few
CDR3 DNA: TGTGCCAGCAGCCAAGCCCCAAATAGCGTACAAGAGACCCAGTACTTC
CDR3 protein: CASSQAPNSVQETQYF

V gene: TRBV27
D gene: NA
J gene: TRBJ2-7
clone size: NA
CDR3 DNA: TGTGCCAGCAGTTCGATTATGGGGGACGGCTACGAGCAGTACTTC
CDR3 protein: CASSSIMGDGYEQYF

V gene: TRBV11-2
D gene: NA
J gene: TRBJ2-2
clone size: NA
CDR3 DNA: TGTGCCAACAGCGACCTGACAGCCTCGAACACCGGGGAGCTGTTTTTT
CDR3 protein: CANSDLTASNTGELFF

V gene: TRBV5-1
D gene: NA
J gene: TRBJ1-1
clone size: NA
CDR3 DNA: TGCGCCAGCAGCTTGGAGAGTAGACTGAACACTGAAGCTTTCTTT
CDR3 protein: CASSLESRLNTEAFF

V gene: TRBV4-1
D gene: NA
J gene: TRBJ1-1
clone size: NA
CDR3 DNA: TGCGCCAGCAGCCAACGGGGGCGCGACACTGAAGCTTTCTTT
CDR3 protein: CASSQRGRDTEAFF

V gene: TRBV10-3
D gene: NA
J gene: TRBJ1-2
clone size: NA
CDR3 DNA: TGTGCCATCAGTGAGACTCAAGGAGGCGATGGCTACACCTTC
CDR3 protein: CAISETQGGDGYTF

V gene: TRBV6-5
D gene: NA
J gene: TRBJ1-6
clone size: NA
CDR3 DNA: TGTGCCAGCAGTTACTCTGGGAGTGATAATTCACCCCTCCACTTT
CDR3 protein: CASSYSGSDNSPLHF

V gene: TRBV5-1
D gene: NA
J gene: TRBJ2-6
clone size: once
CDR3 DNA: TGCGCCAGCAGCCAGGGCTTTGGGGCCAACGTCCTGACTTTC
CDR3 protein: CASSQGFGANVLTF

V gene: TRBV15
D gene: NA
J gene: TRBJ2-5
clone size: NA
CDR3 DNA: TGTGCCACCAGCCTACACGGCGGCAGAAACTTCCAAGAGACCCAGTACTTC
CDR3 protein: CATSLHGGRNFQETQYF

V gene: TRBV6-5
D gene: TRBD2
J gene: TRBJ2-1
clone size: NA
CDR3 DNA: TGTGCCAGCAGTTATGAGCGGGGGGGCTATGAGCAGTTCTTC
CDR3 protein: CASSYERGGYEQFF

V gene: TRBV5-1
D gene: NA
J gene: TRBJ1-3
clone size: NA
CDR3 DNA: TGCGCCAGCAGCGAACCAGGGTCTGGAAACACCATATATTTT
CDR3 protein: CASSEPGSGNTIYF

V gene: TRBV10-3
D gene: NA
J gene: TRBJ2-7
clone size: NA
CDR3 DNA: TGTGCCATCGGGACCGGGGGCCCCTACGAGCAGTACTTC
CDR3 protein: CAIGTGGPYEQYF

V gene: TRBV15
D gene: TRBD1
J gene: TRBJ1-2
clone size: NA
CDR3 DNA: TGTGCCACCAGCAGAGTACAGGGGCCGGGATATGGCTACACCTTC
CDR3 protein: CATSRVQGPGYGYTF

V gene: TRBV19
D gene: TRBD1
J gene: TRBJ1-6
clone size: NA
CDR3 DNA: TGTGCCAGTAGTAGGGACAGGGGACCGAATTCACCCCTCCACTTT
CDR3 protein: CASSRDRGPNSPLHF

V gene: TRBV9
D gene: NA
J gene: TRBJ1-1
clone size: NA
CDR3 DNA: TGTGCCAGCAGCGTCGGGGGTGAGGACACTGAAGCTTTCTTT
CDR3 protein: CASSVGGEDTEAFF

V gene: TRBV4-1
D gene: NA
J gene: TRBJ1-2
clone size: NA
CDR3 DNA: TGCGCCAGCAGCCCAGGGGTGGCCTATGGCTACACCTTC
CDR3 protein: CASSPGVAYGYTF

V gene: TRBV9
D gene: NA
J gene: TRBJ1-2
clone size: NA
CDR3 DNA: TGTGCCAGCAGCGTAGATCCGGGGCAGGCGACGGGCTACACCTTC
CDR3 protein: CASSVDPGQATGYTF

V gene: TRBV2
D gene: NA
J gene: TRBJ2-3
clone size: once
CDR3 DNA: TGTGCCAGCAGTGAAAGGGCTAACACAGATACGCAGTATTTT
CDR3 protein: CASSERANTDTQYF

V gene: TRBV9
D gene: NA
J gene: TRBJ1-2
clone size: NA
CDR3 DNA: TGTGCCAGCAGCGTGGGGGCGGGGACGGTATATGGCTACACCTTC
CDR3 protein: CASSVGAGTVYGYTF

V gene: TRBV29-1
D gene: NA
J gene: TRBJ1-2
clone size: NA
CDR3 DNA: TGCAGTGCCGGAAGAAACTATGGCTACACCTTC
CDR3 protein: CSAGRNYGYTF

V gene: TRBV10-3
D gene: NA
J gene: TRBJ2-2
clone size: once
CDR3 DNA: TGTGCCATCAGTGAGATTGAAGGAAGGGTGATGGCCGGGGAGCTGTTTTTT
CDR3 protein: CAISEIEGRVMAGELFF

V gene: TRBV5-1
D gene: TRBD2
J gene: TRBJ2-2
clone size: NA
CDR3 DNA: TGCGCCAGCAGCGCCGGGACTAGCGGGACCTCACCTCTCGGGGAGCTGTTTTTT
CDR3 protein: CASSAGTSGTSPLGELFF

V gene: TRBV29-1
D gene: TRBD1
J gene: TRBJ1-1
clone size: NA
CDR3 DNA: TGCAGCACCCGGACAGGGGGCGTATCGGGCACTGAAGCTTTCTTT
CDR3 protein: CSTRTGGVSGTEAFF

V gene: TRBV18
D gene: NA
J gene: TRBJ1-1
clone size: few
CDR3 DNA: TGTGCCAGCTCACCACTTCCGGGTCGCACTGAAGCTTTCTTT
CDR3 protein: CASSPLPGRTEAFF

V gene: TRBV11-3
D gene: NA
J gene: TRBJ2-1
clone size: NA
CDR3 DNA: TGTGCCAGCAGCTTATCGGGGGCGGGGTACAATGAGCAGTTCTTC
CDR3 protein: CASSLSGAGYNEQFF

V gene: TRBV28
D gene: NA
J gene: TRBJ1-1
clone size: NA
CDR3 DNA: TGTGCCAGTAAAACACTTACCGTTGAAGCTTTCTTT
CDR3 protein: CASKTLTVEAFF

V gene: TRBV14
D gene: TRBD1
J gene: TRBJ1-1
clone size: NA
CDR3 DNA: TGTGCCAGCAGCAGCGGACAGGGGGCGCATTGGACTGAAGCTTTCTTT
CDR3 protein: CASSSGQGAHWTEAFF

V gene: TRBV5-1
D gene: NA
J gene: TRBJ1-1
clone size: NA
CDR3 DNA: TGCGCCAGCAGCTTGAACAGGAACACTGAAGCTTTCTTT
CDR3 protein: CASSLNRNTEAFF

V gene: TRBV6-5
D gene: TRBD1
J gene: TRBJ2-7
clone size: NA
CDR3 DNA: TGTGCCAGCAGTTCCCCCGGACAGGGGGCCCCCTACGAGCAGTACTTC
CDR3 protein: CASSSPGQGAPYEQYF

V gene: TRBV7-9
D gene: NA
J gene: TRBJ1-4
clone size: NA
CDR3 DNA: TGTGCCAGCAGCTTTACAGGGATGAGTGAAAAACTGTTTTTT
CDR3 protein: CASSFTGMSEKLFF

V gene: TRBV12-3/TRBV12-4
D gene: NA
J gene: TRBJ1-2
clone size: NA
CDR3 DNA: TGTGCCAGCAGTTTTTCGACAGACTATGGCTACACCTTC
CDR3 protein: CASSFSTDYGYTF

V gene: TRBV7-6
D gene: NA
J gene: TRBJ2-7
clone size: NA
CDR3 DNA: TGTGCCAGCAGCTTAGACGGAAGTTTATCCTACGAGCAGTACTTC
CDR3 protein: CASSLDGSLSYEQYF

V gene: TRBV5-3
D gene: NA
J gene: TRBJ2-1
clone size: NA
CDR3 DNA: TGTGCCAGAAGCTACCGACAGGAGAGGGTGCAGTTCTTC
CDR3 protein: CARSYRQERVQFF

V gene: TRBV5-6
D gene: NA
J gene: TRBJ2-7
clone size: NA
CDR3 DNA: TGTGCCAGCAGCTTGGGGAGGGCCTACGAGCAGTACTTC
CDR3 protein: CASSLGRAYEQYF

V gene: TRBV5-1
D gene: NA
J gene: TRBJ1-1
clone size: once
CDR3 DNA: TGCGCCAGCAGCTCTGCCGGACAGAAAATGAACACTGAAGCTTTCTTT
CDR3 protein: CASSSAGQKMNTEAFF

V gene: TRBV7-2
D gene: NA
J gene: TRBJ1-6
clone size: NA
CDR3 DNA: TGTGCCAGCAGCCAAGCGGTGGGGGGCACGATGAATTCACCCCTCCACTTT
CDR3 protein: CASSQAVGGTMNSPLHF

V gene: TRBV4-3
D gene: TRBD2
J gene: TRBJ2-1
clone size: NA
CDR3 DNA: TGCGCCAGCAGCCCCGGGACTAGCGGATACAATGAGCAGTTCTTC
CDR3 protein: CASSPGTSGYNEQFF

V gene: TRBV29-1
D gene: TRBD1
J gene: TRBJ1-1
clone size: few
CDR3 DNA: TGCAGCGTTACGGACAGGGCCGCTTTCTTT
CDR3 protein: CSVTDRAAFF

V gene: TRBV7-3
D gene: NA
J gene: TRBJ1-5
clone size: NA
CDR3 DNA: TGTGCCACCCCGGGACACCGAGTAAAAAATCAGCCCCAGCATTTT
CDR3 protein: CATPGHRVKNQPQHF

V gene: TRBV5-4
D gene: TRBD1
J gene: TRBJ1-1
clone size: NA
CDR3 DNA: TGTGCCAGCAGCTTGGCCCGACAGGGAGGAACTGAAGCTTTCTTT
CDR3 protein: CASSLARQGGTEAFF

V gene: TRBV12-5
D gene: TRBD1
J gene: TRBJ1-4
clone size: NA
CDR3 DNA: TGTGCTAGTGGTTCAGGGGGCTTAGGGGAAAAACTGTTTTTT
CDR3 protein: CASGSGGLGEKLFF